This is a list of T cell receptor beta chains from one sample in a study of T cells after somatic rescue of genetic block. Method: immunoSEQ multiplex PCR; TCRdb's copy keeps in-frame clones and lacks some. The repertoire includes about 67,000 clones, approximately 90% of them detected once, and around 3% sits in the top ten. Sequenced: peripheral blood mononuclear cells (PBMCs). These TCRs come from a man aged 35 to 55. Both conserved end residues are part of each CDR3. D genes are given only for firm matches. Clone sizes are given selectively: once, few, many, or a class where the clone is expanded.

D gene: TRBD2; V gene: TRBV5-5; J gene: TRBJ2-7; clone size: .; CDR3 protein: CASSPAGLAGGILNDYEQYF; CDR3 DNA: TGTGCCAGCAGCCCCGCGGGACTAGCGGGGGGAATACTTAACGACTACGAGCAGTACTTC
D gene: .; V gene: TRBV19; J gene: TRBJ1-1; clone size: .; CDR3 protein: CASSMVRDTEAFF; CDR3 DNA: TGTGCCAGTAGTATGGTCAGGGACACTGAAGCTTTCTTT
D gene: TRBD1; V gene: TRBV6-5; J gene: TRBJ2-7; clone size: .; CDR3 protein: CVSTRDRGAYEQYF; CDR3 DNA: TGTGTCAGCACCAGGGACAGGGGGGCCTACGAGCAGTACTTC
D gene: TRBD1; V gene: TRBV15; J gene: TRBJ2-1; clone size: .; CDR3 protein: CATSSGRVRQGVNEQFF; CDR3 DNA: TGTGCCACCAGCAGCGGTAGGGTGAGACAGGGGGTCAATGAGCAGTTCTTC
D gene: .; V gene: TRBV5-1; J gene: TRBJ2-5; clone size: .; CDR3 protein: CASSLVAAQETQYF; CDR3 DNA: TGCGCCAGCAGCTTGGTGGCGGCCCAAGAGACCCAGTACTTC
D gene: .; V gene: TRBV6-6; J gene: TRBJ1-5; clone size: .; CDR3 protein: CASSYAGSQPQHF; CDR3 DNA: TGTGCCAGCAGTTACGCAGGGAGCCAGCCCCAGCATTTT
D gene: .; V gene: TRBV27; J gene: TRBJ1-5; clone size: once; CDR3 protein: CASSPRMVGGNQPQHF; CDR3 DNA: TGTGCCAGCAGTCCCAGGATGGTGGGAGGCAATCAGCCCCAGCATTTT
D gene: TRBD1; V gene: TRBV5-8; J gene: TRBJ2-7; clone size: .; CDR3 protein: CASSLQGALSYEQYF; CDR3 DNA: TGTGCCAGCAGCTTACAGGGGGCTCTCTCCTACGAGCAGTACTTC
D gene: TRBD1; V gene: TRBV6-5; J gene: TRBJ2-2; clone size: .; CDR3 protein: CASNRQGRTGELFF; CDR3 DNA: TGTGCCAGCAATCGACAGGGACGCACCGGGGAGCTGTTTTTT
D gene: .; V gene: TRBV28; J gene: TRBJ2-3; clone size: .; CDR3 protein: CASSLGGGGSTDTQYF; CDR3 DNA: TGTGCCAGCAGTTTAGGAGGAGGCGGGAGCACAGATACGCAGTATTTT
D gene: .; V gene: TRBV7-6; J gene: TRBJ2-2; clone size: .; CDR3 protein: CASGSTGELFF; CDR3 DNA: TGTGCCAGCGGCTCCACCGGGGAGCTGTTTTTT
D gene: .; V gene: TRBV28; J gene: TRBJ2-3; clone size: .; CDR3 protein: CASRGGATDTQYF; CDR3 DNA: TGTGCCAGCAGAGGTGGGGCCACAGATACGCAGTATTTT
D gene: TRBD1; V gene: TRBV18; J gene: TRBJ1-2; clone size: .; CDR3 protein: CASSPYRQGGDYGYTF; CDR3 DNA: TGTGCCAGCTCACCTTACAGACAGGGGGGCGACTATGGCTACACCTTC
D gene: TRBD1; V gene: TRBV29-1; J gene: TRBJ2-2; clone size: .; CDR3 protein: CSAKAGQGDTGELFF; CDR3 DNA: TGCAGCGCCAAGGCGGGACAGGGTGACACCGGGGAGCTGTTTTTT
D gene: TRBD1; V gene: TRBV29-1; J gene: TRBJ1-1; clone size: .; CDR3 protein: CSAGQGPEAFF; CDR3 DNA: TGCAGCGCCGGACAGGGACCTGAAGCTTTCTTT
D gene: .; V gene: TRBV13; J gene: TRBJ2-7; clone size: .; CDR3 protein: CASSLTGSYEQYF; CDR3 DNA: TGTGCCAGCAGCTTAACAGGGTCCTACGAGCAGTACTTC